These T cell receptor beta chains were read from a single sample in a study of blood T cell repertoires in COVID-19. TCRdb keeps only in-frame clones here, not all; method: immunoSEQ multiplex PCR. Here the sample spans about 210,000 clones, 80% to 90% being singletons. The material sequenced was peripheral blood. The source of these receptors is a woman aged 45-65 years with acute or convalescent COVID-19. The CDR3 runs from the conserved cysteine through the conserved F or W.

TRBJ1-2,TRBV6-5,CASRSTAQANYGYTF
TRBJ2-1,TRBV27,CASSPWTSGTHNEQFF
TRBJ2-7,TRBV6-5,CASSLLAGGSYEQYF
TRBJ2-1,TRBV28,CASSLAGGRDEQFF
TRBJ2-3,TRBV6-6,CASSYSGSTQYF
TRBJ1-1,TRBV28,CASSLRDGRGNTEAFF
TRBJ2-1,TRBV29-1,CSVEEFILAGSNEQFF
TRBJ1-4,TRBV12-3/TRBV12-4,CASSLTQGEKLFF
TRBJ2-2,TRBV27,CASSQSGLNTGELFF
TRBJ2-7,TRBV4-1,CASSLGDGSSYEQYF
TRBJ2-2,TRBV29-1,CSVETSGSTGELFF
TRBJ2-1,TRBV24-1,CATSVNGAVNEQFF
TRBJ2-7,TRBV28,CASSPGVVAGHEQYF
TRBJ1-2,TRBV18,CASSPGREGSYGYTF
TRBJ2-1,TRBV5-1,CASSLDVRDSGEQFF
TRBJ2-2,TRBV5-1,CASSLVTSGRNTGELFF
TRBJ1-2,TRBV30,CAWSVWREPNYGYTF
TRBJ2-1,TRBV28,CASSTRGLGGNEQFF
TRBJ1-5,TRBV2,CASSEELAGHQPQHF
TRBJ1-1,TRBV29-1,CSGMGQGLMNTEAFF
TRBJ2-3,TRBV14,CASSQDPPDSPHGDTQYF
TRBJ2-7,TRBV10-1,CASSPGVEQYF
TRBJ1-1,TRBV11-2,CASSRQPNTEAFF
TRBJ2-7,TRBV18,CASSPGLAGALLYEQYF
TRBJ2-4,TRBV28,CASSLPSGSNIQYF
TRBJ2-7,TRBV7-2,CASSLVRGEQYF
TRBJ2-2,TRBV27,CASRSYPTMNTGELFF
TRBJ2-1,TRBV14,CASSPVTGRPNEQFF
TRBJ1-5,TRBV19,CASSARDRVTIGNQPQHF
TRBJ2-7,TRBV6-5,CASSKGLAYEQYF
TRBJ2-7,TRBV6-6,CASSRGQGFTYEQYF
TRBJ2-1,TRBV28,CASLAGGGHNEQFF
TRBJ2-5,TRBV3-1/TRBV3-2,CASSHPLEDQETQYF
TRBJ2-6,TRBV11-2,CASSLGHSGANVLTF
TRBJ2-6,TRBV4-1,CASSQPGTGVFFGANVLTF
TRBJ2-7,TRBV12-2,CASRSWDRTSYEQYF
TRBJ2-3,TRBV28,CASSFQLAYSTDTQYF
TRBJ2-2,TRBV7-6,CASVPESRAHTGELFF
TRBJ2-1,TRBV10-3,CAISPRLAGKNEQFF
TRBJ2-7,TRBV27,CASSRLAGGTYEQYF
TRBJ2-6,TRBV24-1,CATSDPRGSGANVLTF
TRBJ1-1,TRBV15,CATSRWGSSNTEAFF
TRBJ1-5,TRBV6-5,CASSQGQGYQPQHF
TRBJ2-7,TRBV7-2,CASSPPGGSYEQYF
TRBJ1-5,TRBV5-8,CASSLGQGVISNQPQHF
TRBJ1-4,TRBV19,CASSPPGDPIGKLFF
TRBJ2-1,TRBV23-1,CASSQRLSGNEQFF
TRBJ1-4,TRBV5-4,CASSPGGGQGNEKLFF
TRBJ2-7,TRBV6-2/TRBV6-3,CASSGGTGGSYEQYF
TRBJ2-2,TRBV7-2,CASSPTVFGANTGELFF
TRBJ2-3,TRBV5-1,CASSSLTSGAADTQYF
TRBJ2-7,TRBV27,CASSPTSGGYEQYF
TRBJ2-5,TRBV10-2,CASSLQGWEETQYF
TRBJ2-7,TRBV7-9,CASGGGSGRLYEQYF
TRBJ1-2,TRBV6-1,CASSPSRDGYTF
TRBJ2-6,TRBV6-5,CAITGESGANVLTF
TRBJ1-2,TRBV3-1/TRBV3-2,CASSQVSTGTYGYTF